The clone carrying this T cell receptor beta chain showed up just once. Assay used: immunoSEQ multiplex PCR; TCRdb lists only in-frame clones, some missing. The sample has about 310,000 clones, 80% seen once. This specimen belongs to a study of cytotoxic CD8 clonotypes in ibrutinib-treated CLL. From germline, CDR1 is MRHNA and CDR2 SNTAGT. V was clipped by 1 base and J by 7 bases, with 10 bases between them. CDR3 length equals 14 residues. The rearrangement joins TRBV6-4 to TRBJ2-2; weak D call: TRBD2 (6 bases). The sample in question was PBMCs, obtained before ibrutinib treatment. The TCR comes from a human donor with chronic lymphocytic leukemia. As DNA, the CDR3 is TGTGCCAGCAGTGACTGGGGGACTGGCGGGGAGCTGTTTTTT. Translated: CASSDWGTGGELFF.